This passage covers 5 T cell receptor beta chains from one sample sequenced in a study of neurological immune-mediated disorders. TCRdb independently ran MiXCR on the 5' RACE reads; one entry per CDR3 protein. The table shows about 58,000 distinct CDR3 sequences, with 3% to 4% occurring only once. The sequenced sample consisted of PBMCs. All receptors derive from a woman aged 55-75 years with multiple sclerosis.

This clonotype was seen at least ten times. The chain recombines TRBV7-2 with TRBJ1-1; D is unresolved. Germline CDR1 reads SGHTA; CDR2 reads FQGNSA. The germline V and J ends were trimmed by 3 bases and 3 bases, with 8 bases remaining between them. The CDR3 is made up of 13 amino acids. The CDR3 region is CASSLILDTEAFF. The CDR3 DNA reads as TGTGCCAGCAGCTTGATTCTGGACACTGAAGCTTTCTTT.

This clonotype has at least ten counts. The chain combines TRBV5-5 with TRBJ1-1; weak D call: TRBD1 (5 bases). The germline V gene encodes CDR1 SGHKS and CDR2 YYEKEE (reference sequence). V lost 3 bases, J lost 6 bases, and 12 bases lay in between. This CDR3 contains 13 residues. The CDR3 bases are TGTGCCAGCAGCTGGACCGGGACGGCTGAAGCTTTCTTT. This sequence encodes CASSWTGTAEAFF.

This clonotype has a count of ten or more. This CDR3 reads CASSYADRGLYGYTF. Written as DNA, the CDR3 is TGTGCCAGCAGTTACGCGGACAGGGGCCTCTATGGCTACACCTTC. This chain joins TRBV6-5 and TRBJ1-2; 9 bases match TRBD1. Germline values: CDR1 MNHEY, CDR2 SVGAGI. The CDR3 extends over 15 amino acids. V lost 2 bases and J lost 4; bases outside the gene matches: 5.

This clonotype was counted many times. This chain joins TRBV5-1 and TRBJ2-2, with 8 bases aligning to TRBD2. Germline V gene data show CDR1 as SGHRS and CDR2 as YFSETQ. The CDR3 sequence is 14 residues long. J was trimmed by 3 bases and V by 7 bases; bases with no gene match: 5. CDR3 in amino acids: CASRRGEYTGELFF. The DNA of the CDR3 is TGCGCCAGCCGGCGGGGGGAGTACACCGGGGAGCTGTTTTTT.

Many counts were recorded for this clonotype. V is TRBV5-1 and J is TRBJ2-2; D unresolved. The V end lost 4 bases, the J end lost 0 bases, and 10 bases lay between the germline ends. The CDR3 spans 15 residues. Germline CDR1 is SGHRS and CDR2 is YFSETQ. CDR3 DNA sequence: TGCGCCAGCAGCCGTGACACCTCGAACACCGGGGAGCTGTTTTTT. It yields the protein CASSRDTSNTGELFF.